These 16 T cell receptor beta chains were sequenced from one sample in a study of response to subunit inactivated influenza vaccine. TCRdb called the RT-PCR reads again in MiXCR, with one record for every CDR3 protein. The sample holds around 760,000 distinct CDR3 sequences, around 13% seen once. Specimen: PBMCs from blood, collected 14 to 15 days before vaccination. The receptors were sampled from a middle-aged man who received an inactivated influenza vaccine.

V and J are TRBV5-4 and TRBJ2-3, with 10 bases aligning to TRBD2. The germline V gene encodes CDR1 SGHNT and CDR2 YYREEE (reference sequence). The CDR3 extends over 16 amino acids. With 4 bases clipped from V and 3 bases from J, the junction kept 8 bases outside the gene matches. CDR3: CASSTKRGGRTDTQYF. Written as DNA, the CDR3 is TGTGCCAGCAGCACCAAGCGGGGGGGCCGGACAGATACGCAGTATTTT.

This clonotype appeared a few times. V and J are TRBV11-2 and TRBJ2-1, with D possibly being TRBD2 (6 bases). This CDR3 has 13 residues. V was cut by 0 bases and J by 9 bases, with 9 bases left in between. The germline V gene encodes CDR1 SGHAT and CDR2 FQNNGV. The CDR3, as DNA: TGTGCCAGCAGCTTAGACCGGGACTCTGAGCAGTTCTTC. Protein sequence: CASSLDRDSEQFF.

The V gene is TRBV20-1, the J gene TRBJ2-3, with 7 bases fitting TRBD2. J gave up 0 bases and V 0 bases, and 6 bases lay outside the gene matches. The germline V gene has CDR1 DFQATT and CDR2 SNEGSKA (reference sequence). The CDR3 has 16 amino acids. The CDR3 loop is CSARDISGPSTDTQYF. The CDR3 nucleotides read TGCAGTGCTAGAGATATTAGCGGGCCAAGCACAGATACGCAGTATTTT.

This clonotype has just a few counts. This chain links TRBV28 with TRBJ2-2; the match to TRBD1 covers 10 bases. Germline V gene data show CDR1 as MDHEN and CDR2 as SYDVKM. The V segment lost 4 bases and the J segment 5 bases; nucleotides outside the gene matches: 10. The CDR3 is 17 residues long. The CDR3 loop is CASSSPYGQGGTGELFF. The CDR3 region has the DNA TGTGCCAGCAGTTCCCCATACGGACAGGGGGGGACCGGGGAGCTGTTTTTT.

Ten or more counts support this clonotype. The chain is built from TRBV12-3 or TRBV12-4 and TRBJ2-1; 8 bases fit TRBD1. V was clipped by 6 bases and J by 2 bases; unmatched bases: 3. The CDR3 has 14 amino acids. CDR3 residues: CASSPTGAYNEQFF. The CDR3 DNA is TGTGCCAGCAGCCCGACAGGGGCCTACAATGAGCAGTTCTTC.

This clonotype was picked up many times. The V and J genes are TRBV11-2 and TRBJ2-7; the D is unclear. Germline CDR1 is SGHAT and CDR2 is FQNNGV. This CDR3 comprises 13 residues. The ends were cut back, 3 bases at V and 5 bases at J, with 11 bases in the middle. The CDR3 reads CASSFGSIDEQYF. In DNA, the CDR3 is TGTGCCAGCAGCTTTGGTAGTATCGACGAGCAGTACTTC.

Many counts were recorded for this clonotype. The V gene is TRBV28, the J gene TRBJ1-1, with D hard to call. V was cut by 3 bases and J by 10 bases, with 9 bases left in between. From germline, CDR1 is MDHEN and CDR2 SYDVKM. The CDR3 has 11 amino acids. The CDR3 DNA follows: TGTGCCAGCAGTTTGGGTTTGAGAGCTTTCTTT. Its protein product is CASSLGLRAFF.

This clonotype has just a few counts. V and J are TRBV9 and TRBJ2-5; TRBD2 matches 11 bases. The CDR3 extends over 15 amino acids. From germline, CDR1 is SGDLS and CDR2 YYNGEE. The junction had 7 bases not matched to a gene; V was cut back by 4 bases and J by 5 bases. DNA for the CDR3: TGTGCCAGCAGCTCGATAGCGGGAGGGCCCGAGACCCAGTACTTC. Its protein product is CASSSIAGGPETQYF.

This clonotype was counted a few times. The V and J genes are TRBV5-1 and TRBJ2-3; 7 positions agree with TRBD2. The trim removed 1 base at V and 3 bases at J, leaving 5 bases unmatched. The germline CDR1 and CDR2 sequences are SGHRS and YFSETQ. The CDR3 covers 15 residues. The CDR3 nucleotides are TGCGCCAGCAGCTTGAGGCTAGCGGATACAGATACGCAGTATTTT. Protein: CASSLRLADTDTQYF.

The genes are TRBV5-1 and TRBJ2-2; the D gene is possibly TRBD2 (6 bases). This CDR3 spans 15 amino acids. From germline, CDR1 is SGHRS and CDR2 YFSETQ. The V gene lost 6 bases and the J gene lost 0 bases, with 12 bases spanning the gap. The CDR3 here is CASIASEPNTGELFF. The DNA of the CDR3 is TGCGCCAGCATTGCTAGCGAACCGAACACCGGGGAGCTGTTTTTT.

The sample holds a few counts of this clonotype. This chain uses TRBV7-2 with TRBJ1-4, with D perhaps TRBD1 (6 bases). The V and J ends lost 5 bases and 8 bases respectively, with 18 bases between them. This CDR3 spans 15 amino acids. Germline loops: CDR1 SGHTA, CDR2 FQGNSA. The CDR3 DNA is TGTGCCAGCAGCGATGGACAGACACGTGGGGAAAAACTGTTTTTT. It specifies CASSDGQTRGEKLFF. The full variable domain, with the rest looked up from reference TRBV7-2 and TRBJ1-4, is GAGVSQSPSNKVTEKGKDVELRCDPISGHTALYWYRQSLGQGLEFLIYFQGNSAPDKSGLPSDRFSAERTGGSVSTLTIQRTQQEDSAVYLCASSDGQTRGEKLFFGSGTQLSVL.

This clonotype came up a few times. The chain couples TRBV29-1 to TRBJ2-1; 9 nucleotides agree with TRBD2. Germline V gives CDR1 SQVTM, CDR2 ANQGSEA. This CDR3 comprises 16 residues. V lost 2 bases, J lost 6 bases, and 11 bases stayed unmatched. The CDR3 is CSVESSGGLATNEQFF. CDR3 sequence (DNA): TGCAGCGTTGAATCCTCGGGTGGACTAGCGACCAATGAGCAGTTCTTC.

V gene TRBV18 combines with J gene TRBJ2-5; D is ambiguous. CDR3 length equals 13 residues. V was trimmed by 3 bases and J by 4 bases, leaving 9 bases between them. Germline CDR1 KGHSH, CDR2 LQKENI. CDR3 sequence reads: CASSPAGLETQYF. CDR3 in DNA: TGTGCCAGCTCACCGGCCGGGCTAGAGACCCAGTACTTC.

This clonotype was counted between two and nine times. The gene calls are TRBV5-1 and TRBJ2-5; no firm D call. Trimming removed 3 bases at V and 5 bases at J, with 17 bases between. CDR1 SGHRS and CDR2 YFSETQ come from the germline V gene. CDR3 length: 15 amino acids. This CDR3 is CASSSVGLEQETQYF. CDR3 nucleotide sequence: TGCGCCAGCAGCTCAGTCGGCCTTGAGCAGGAGACCCAGTACTTC.

The chain is built from TRBV9 and TRBJ2-5; D may be TRBD1 (6 bases). CDR3 length equals 14 residues. V lost 0 bases, J lost 2 bases, and 8 bases lay in between. The germline gives CDR1 SGDLS, CDR2 YYNGEE. The CDR3 loop is CASSVDQGQETQYF. As DNA, the CDR3 is TGTGCCAGCAGCGTAGATCAGGGGCAAGAGACCCAGTACTTC.

This clonotype turned up a few times. The chain is built from TRBV7-9 and TRBJ2-1, with a tentative D call TRBD2 (6 bases). The V gene lost 2 bases and the J gene lost 4 bases, with 12 bases spanning the gap. The CDR3 has 15 residues. Germline CDR1 reads SEHNR; CDR2 reads FQNEAQ (reference sequence). Here the CDR3 DNA reads TGTGCCAGCAGCTTACTAGCGTCGTTTTACAATGAGCAGTTCTTC. Encoded protein: CASSLLASFYNEQFF.